The TCR beta chain under discussion was sequenced for a study of CD4 T cells in relation to SARS-CoV-2 and coronaviruses. General study results and limits: Compared with monoreactive clones, crossreactive clones showed significantly weaker SARS-CoV-2 expansion.

Unexposed donor CD4+ T cells date from about 2011-2018, before the COVID-19 pandemic. CD4+ T cells were isolated from the cells after less than 13 days of culture. Cells permitting, SARS-CoV-2 S/N and four cold-coronavirus spikes were tested on unexposed-donor CD4+ T cells. TCRdb keeps only in-frame clones here, not all; method: immunoSEQ multiplex PCR. The sample carries roughly 18,000 clones, roughly 80% recorded once. This CDR3 spans 14 amino acids. V was clipped by 2 bases and J by 2 bases; unmatched bases: 2. Germline lookup yields CDR1 LNHNV and CDR2 YYDKDF (reference sequence). This clone occurred once. The target antigen is unknown.

The chain is built from TRBV15 and TRBJ2-5; TRBD1 matches 7 bases. The clonotype comes from a human donor in good health. The sample taken for sequencing was CD4+ T cells from PBMCs, cultured in vitro. The CDR3 DNA reads as TGTGCCACCAGCAGAAGGGGACAGCAAGAGACCCAGTACTTC. This encodes CATSRRGQQETQYF.